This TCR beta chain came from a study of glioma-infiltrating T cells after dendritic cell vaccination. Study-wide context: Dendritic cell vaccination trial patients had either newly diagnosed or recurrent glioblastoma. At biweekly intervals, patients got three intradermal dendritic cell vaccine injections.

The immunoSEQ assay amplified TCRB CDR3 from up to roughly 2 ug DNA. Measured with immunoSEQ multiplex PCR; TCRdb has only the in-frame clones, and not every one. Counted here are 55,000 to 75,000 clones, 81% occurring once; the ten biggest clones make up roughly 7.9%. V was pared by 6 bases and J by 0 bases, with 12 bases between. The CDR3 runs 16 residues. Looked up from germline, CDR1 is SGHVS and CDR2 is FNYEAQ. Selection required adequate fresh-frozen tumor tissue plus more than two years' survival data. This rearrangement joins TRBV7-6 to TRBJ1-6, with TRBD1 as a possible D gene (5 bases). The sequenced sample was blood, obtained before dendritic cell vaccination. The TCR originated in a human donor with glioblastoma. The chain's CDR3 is CASRNSDSSYNSPLHF. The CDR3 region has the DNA TGTGCCAGCAGAAATAGTGACAGCTCCTATAATTCACCCCTCCACTTT.